Following are 20 T cell receptor beta chains from one sample sequenced in a study of cytomegalovirus exposure and HLA in healthy donors. TCRdb's copy holds only in-frame clones and misses some; the assay was immunoSEQ multiplex PCR. The data show fewer than 200,000 clones, with about 85% seen just once and approximately 15% held by the top ten. Source material: PBMCs. The origin of the receptors is a man aged 18-30 years in good health and CMV-seropositive.

This clone was seen once. This rearrangement joins TRBV30 to TRBJ2-3; maybe TRBD2 (7 bases). The CDR3 length is 14 residues. Germline-derived CDR1 and CDR2 are GTSNPN and SVGIG (reference sequence). Trimming took 4 bases from V and 2 from J, leaving 13 bases between them. The chain's CDR3 is CAWTRGAHTDTQYF. The CDR3 DNA is TGTGCCTGGACCCGGGGGGCCCACACAGATACGCAGTATTTT.

V and J are TRBV6-4 and TRBJ1-2, with 7 bases lining up with TRBD1. CDR1 MRHNA and CDR2 SNTAGT come from the germline V gene. Trimming at V came to 0 bases and at J to 5 bases, leaving 6 bases not matched to a gene. The CDR3 runs 15 residues. CDR3 sequence: CASSDSGDSFYGYTF. CDR3 in DNA: TGTGCCAGCAGTGACTCGGGGGACAGCTTTTATGGCTACACCTTC.

This clone appeared a single time. This rearrangement joins TRBV27 to TRBJ2-5; 8 bases line up with TRBD2. The CDR3 consists of 15 residues. With V trimmed by 2 bases and J by 5 bases, 7 bases remained unmatched. CDR1 is MNHEY and CDR2 is SMNVEV in the germline V gene (reference sequence). The CDR3, as DNA: TGTGCCAGCAGTTTAAGAGCGGGGGTCATGGAGACCCAGTACTTC. Protein sequence: CASSLRAGVMETQYF.

The DNA of the CDR3 is TGCGCCAGCAGCTTGCAGGGTTCAAACTATGAGCAGTTCTTC. Protein: CASSLQGSNYEQFF. The rearrangement links TRBV5-1 to TRBJ2-1; D perhaps matches TRBD1 (5 bases). Trimming left V 1 base short and J 8 bases short, with 13 bases between. The CDR3 extends over 14 amino acids. The germline V gene encodes CDR1 SGHRS and CDR2 YFSETQ.

V is TRBV28 and J is TRBJ2-2, with 11 bases fitting TRBD2. The ends lost 8 bases at V and 7 bases at J; junction bases unmatched: 12. The length of the CDR3 is 16 residues. Germline V gene data show CDR1 as MDHEN and CDR2 as SYDVKM. CDR3: CASGLLAGGRSGELFF. The CDR3 nucleotides read TGTGCCAGCGGCCTTTTAGCGGGGGGGCGGAGCGGGGAGCTGTTTTTT.

CDR3 coding DNA: TGCGCCAGCACCGGGGTGAACACTGAAGCTTTCTTT. It codes for CASTGVNTEAFF. The chain couples TRBV5-1 to TRBJ1-1; D not certain. CDR1 SGHRS and CDR2 YFSETQ come from the germline V gene. V was trimmed by 6 bases and J by 0 bases, leaving 6 bases between them. This CDR3 spans 12 amino acids.

The chain recombines TRBV6-1 with TRBJ1-5; D unclear. The CDR3 length is 13 residues. The V gene lost 7 bases and the J gene lost 1 base, with 8 bases spanning the gap. The germline CDR1 and CDR2 sequences are MNHNS and SASEGT. CDR3 nucleotides: TGTGCCAGCAATGCCCGGAGCAATCAGCCCCAGCATTTT. Translated, it gives CASNARSNQPQHF.

This clone was observed many times. The chain carries TRBV5-1 and TRBJ2-7; a possible D gene is TRBD2 (5 bases). The germline CDR1 and CDR2 sequences are SGHRS and YFSETQ. The V and J ends lost 0 bases and 5 bases respectively, with 15 bases between them. The CDR3 contains 15 residues. Written as DNA, the CDR3 is TGCGCCAGCAGCTTGGGGGTCAGGACTGGTAACGAGCAGTACTTC. As protein: CASSLGVRTGNEQYF.

This clone showed up just a few times. The chain employs TRBV28 and TRBJ1-5; unclear D gene. The CDR3 consists of 13 residues. The ends were cut back, 7 bases at V and 7 bases at J, with 14 bases in the middle. The germline gives CDR1 MDHEN, CDR2 SYDVKM. CDR3 coding DNA: TGTGCCAGCACCCCAACGGGGATCCAGCCCCAGCATTTT. It codes for CASTPTGIQPQHF.

The V call is TRBV5-1, the J call TRBJ1-1; a weak D match, TRBD1 (6 bases). The CDR3 runs to 15 residues. Germline V gene sequence: CDR1 SGHRS, CDR2 YFSETQ. Trimming stripped 0 bases from V and 4 bases from J, with 13 bases between. The CDR3 bases are TGCGCCAGCAGCTTGGACAGGGCGGGTAGCACTGAAGCTTTCTTT. Protein: CASSLDRAGSTEAFF.

This clone was recorded a few times. The chain employs TRBV5-1 and TRBJ2-5; 9 bases fit TRBD2. CDR3 length equals 15 residues. Trimming removed 2 bases from V and 5 bases from J; junction bases left unmatched: 7. CDR1 and CDR2 from the germline V gene are SGHRS and YFSETQ. CDR3 sequence: CASSLSLAGRETQYF. The CDR3 nucleotides are TGCGCCAGCAGCTTATCTCTAGCGGGACGGGAGACCCAGTACTTC.

V gene TRBV4-1 combines with J gene TRBJ2-3, with a weak D call TRBD1 (6 bases). From germline, CDR1 is MGHRA and CDR2 YSYEKL. The V end lost 1 base, the J end lost 0 bases, and 8 bases lay between the germline ends. The CDR3 length is 15 residues. The CDR3 protein is CASSQGRGSTDTQYF. CDR3 DNA sequence: TGCGCCAGCAGCCAAGGAAGGGGGAGCACAGATACGCAGTATTTT.

This clone was counted between two and nine times. The chain carries TRBV2 and TRBJ1-1, with D perhaps matching TRBD1 (5 bases). Trimming removed 2 bases from V and 0 bases from J, with 10 bases in between. This CDR3 is 15 amino acids long. CDR1 and CDR2 (germline): SNHLY, FYNNEI. The CDR3 nucleotides read TGTGCCAGCAGTGAACGCCCAGGGATGAACACTGAAGCTTTCTTT. Its translation: CASSERPGMNTEAFF.

The chain is built from TRBV5-1 and TRBJ2-1, with 8 positions matching TRBD2. Trimming at V came to 0 bases and at J to 2 bases, leaving 4 bases not matched to a gene. The CDR3 is 16 residues long. Germline V gene lookup returns CDR1 SGHRS and CDR2 YFSETQ. The CDR3 DNA follows: TGCGCCAGCAGCTTGGGACTAGCGCCCGCCTACAATGAGCAGTTCTTC. It codes for CASSLGLAPAYNEQFF.

This clone has just one count. This chain uses TRBV4-2 with TRBJ2-7; 9 bases are a match to TRBD1. Germline V CDR1 and CDR2: LGHNA, YNFKEQ. V trimming: 6 bases; J trimming: 4 bases; junction bases outside the gene matches: 7. This CDR3 comprises 14 residues. The CDR3 region has the DNA TGTGCCAGCAGTCCACAGGGGGCGCGGTACGAGCAGTACTTC. Encoded protein: CASSPQGARYEQYF.

The rearrangement links TRBV6-5 to TRBJ2-2; the match to TRBD1 covers 9 bases. The junction had 2 bases not matched to a gene; V was cut back by 6 bases and J by 0 bases. From germline, CDR1 is MNHEY and CDR2 SVGAGI. The CDR3 totals 15 residues. This chain's CDR3 is CASSDRGSNTGELFF. Here the CDR3 DNA reads TGTGCCAGCAGCGACAGGGGGTCGAACACCGGGGAGCTGTTTTTT.

V usage is TRBV18 and J usage is TRBJ1-5, with D tentatively TRBD1 (5 bases). V lost 3 bases, J lost 1 base, and 7 bases lay in between. Germline V CDR1 and CDR2: KGHSH, LQKENI. The CDR3 length is 14 residues. The CDR3 here is CASSPGGSNQPQHF. The CDR3 region has the DNA TGTGCCAGCTCACCCGGGGGGAGCAATCAGCCCCAGCATTTT.

The chain employs TRBV7-2 and TRBJ2-3; 11 positions match TRBD2. V was pared by 4 bases and J by 2 bases, with 11 bases of the junction left unmatched. This CDR3 region has 18 residues. CDR1 and CDR2 from the germline V gene are SGHTA and FQGNSA. CDR3 DNA: TGTGCCAGCAGCTCCTTGACGACTAGCGGGGCCTTCACAGATACGCAGTATTTT. Amino acids: CASSSLTTSGAFTDTQYF.

This chain connects TRBV29-1 to TRBJ2-1; perhaps TRBD1 as D (6 bases). Trimming removed 8 bases from V and 5 bases from J, with 13 bases in between. The CDR3 sequence is 12 residues long. CDR1 SQVTM and CDR2 ANQGSEA come from the germline V gene. This CDR3 is CSTTQGNNEQFF. The CDR3 DNA follows: TGCAGCACCACACAGGGTAACAATGAGCAGTTCTTC.

Of note for this clone: The same CDR3 arises from other DNA sequences in this sample as well. The rearrangement links TRBV6-5 to TRBJ2-3, with D possibly being TRBD2 (5 bases). V dropped 2 bases and J dropped 0 bases, with 6 bases sitting between them. Germline lookup yields CDR1 MNHEY and CDR2 SVGAGI. The CDR3 is made up of 14 amino acids. CDR3 in DNA: TGTGCCAGCAGTTACACGGGGAGCACAGATACGCAGTATTTT. Protein sequence: CASSYTGSTDTQYF.